This TCR delta chain was documented in a study of delta chain sequences of gamma delta T cells (dated by TCRdb to about 2017). Library prep was done by 5' RACE. Sequencer: Illumina MiSeq. TCRdb reanalyzed the public reads with the CATT caller, and identical DNA sequences were merged afterwards. The sample contains more than 2,000 delta-chain clones, approximately 6% of them found a single time. The ten largest clones add up to around 49% of the sample. There are many counts of this clone. Its target antigen remains unknown. No much larger clone exists at a distance of one base, and base qualities are not known. The sample taken for sequencing was either unsorted cells or a sorted T cell fraction (not recorded which). This sequence was found in a human donor in good health.

The nucleotide sequence is TGTGCCTGTGACCCGGCAGCGAGCTCCTGGGACACCCGACAGATGTTTTTC. Protein translation: CACDPAASSWDTRQMFF. The rearranged chain carries TRDV2 and TRDJ3; confidence is insufficient to name the D gene. CDR3 length: 17 amino acids, cysteine to phenylalanine. Only the CDR3 DNA stays, 51 bases, in frame from base 1. Relative to germline, V is 3 bases shorter and J is 0 bases shorter, with 11 bases between their ends. The germline V gene encodes CDR1 GEAIGNYY and CDR2 EKD.